Below, 15 T cell receptor beta chains from the same sample are listed, as sequenced in a study of blood T cell repertoires in COVID-19. Profiled with immunoSEQ multiplex PCR; TCRdb holds only in-frame clones, not every one. The sample includes over 45,000 clones, around 80% seen only once; the top ten take over 7.5%. Sequenced sample: peripheral blood. Every receptor here comes from a woman at least 80 years old with acute or convalescent COVID-19.

This clone has just a few counts. The V call is TRBV20-1, the J call TRBJ1-1; D is ambiguous. This CDR3 spans 11 amino acids. CDR1 is DFQATT and CDR2 is SNEGSKA in the germline V gene (reference sequence). The CDR3 DNA reads TGCAGGGGAGCAGTGGGGACTGAAGCTTTCTTT. It codes for CRGAVGTEAFF.

V and J are TRBV7-8 and TRBJ1-4; D is undetermined. The V gene lost 5 bases and the J gene lost 8 bases, with 18 bases spanning the gap. The CDR3 runs to 15 residues. CDR1 and CDR2 from the germline V gene are SGHVS and FQNEAQ. The CDR3 nucleotides are TGTGCCAGCAGCCGTGGGCAAATGGGTCGAGAAAAACTGTTTTTT. Its protein is CASSRGQMGREKLFF.

This clone occurred a few times. The V call is TRBV5-6, the J call TRBJ2-5; weak D call: TRBD1 (7 bases). Germline V gene data show CDR1 as SGHDT and CDR2 as YYEEEE. The CDR3 length is 13 residues. V was clipped by 4 bases and J by 5 bases, with 12 bases between them. The CDR3 here is CASSASGGETQYF. CDR3 nucleotides: TGTGCCAGCAGCGCCTCAGGGGGGGAGACCCAGTACTTC.

The chain has TRBV9 and TRBJ1-1; no clear D gene. The germline CDR1 and CDR2 sequences are SGDLS and YYNGEE. The CDR3 sequence is 14 residues long. The V end was cut by 0 bases, the J end by 0 bases, with 6 bases between. For the CDR3, the DNA is TGTGCCAGCAGCGTAGGAGGCGTGAACACTGAAGCTTTCTTT. It is translated as CASSVGGVNTEAFF.

This clone occurred a few times. The chain couples TRBV2 to TRBJ1-3; D uncertain. Trimming took off 9 bases at V and 0 bases at J, with 15 bases between the two ends. CDR3 length: 15 residues. Germline assignment: CDR1 SNHLY and CDR2 FYNNEI. Here the CDR3 reads CASSRGYPSGNTIYF. The CDR3 DNA reads TGTGCCAGTTCGCGGGGATATCCCTCTGGAAACACCATATATTTT.

The CDR3 protein is CAISDRGETQYF. The CDR3, as DNA: TGTGCCATCAGCGACAGGGGAGAGACCCAGTACTTC. The chain uses TRBV10-3 and TRBJ2-5; TRBD1 matches 8 bases. This CDR3 is 12 amino acids long. Germline-derived CDR1 and CDR2 are ENHRY and SYGVKD. V dropped 6 bases and J dropped 4; count of bases not matched to a gene: 1.

The rearrangement joins TRBV7-6 to TRBJ2-1; TRBD2 agrees at 11 bases. Germline V gives CDR1 SGHVS, CDR2 FNYEAQ. This CDR3 has 16 residues. The V gene end was trimmed by 5 bases and the J gene end by 5 bases; junction bases not matched to a gene: 8. Here the CDR3 reads CASSPTGLAGHNEQFF. The CDR3 nucleotides are TGTGCCAGCAGCCCGACCGGACTAGCGGGCCACAATGAGCAGTTCTTC.

This chain links TRBV21-1 with TRBJ1-5; the table assigns TRBD1, which was not confirmed against the DNA. TRBV21-1 is deemed a pseudogene. The CDR3 loop spans 17 amino acids. The CDR3 DNA sequence: TGTGCCAGCAGCAAAATCTCATCCGACAGGGGCAATCAGCCCCAGCATTTT. Translation gives CASSKISSDRGNQPQHF.

The chain joins TRBV6-5 to TRBJ2-1; 10 bases fit TRBD1. This CDR3 spans 12 amino acids. Per the germline V gene, CDR1 is MNHEY and CDR2 is SVGAGI. V lost 6 bases, J lost 16 bases, and 9 bases stayed unmatched. CDR3 DNA: TGTGCCAGCAGCCAAGGGACAGGGGTGAATTTCTTC. This codes for CASSQGTGVNFF.

The genes are TRBV29-1 and TRBJ1-4; 8 bases line up with TRBD1. Germline V gives CDR1 SQVTM, CDR2 ANQGSEA. This CDR3 has 10 amino acids. Germline trimming cut 7 bases from V and 11 bases from J; bases unmatched to any gene: 3. The CDR3 DNA reads as TGCAGCGCTTACAGGGGGAAACTGTTTTTT. Protein product: CSAYRGKLFF.

Remarks on this clone: The CDR3 end shows no conserved phenylalanine or tryptophan, and so a read error is likely. Because the CDR3's place on the DNA is in doubt, the DNA is left out and the CDR3 is given as listed by TCRdb. The chain uses TRBV6-6 and TRBJ1-1. In germline, CDR1 is MNHNY, CDR2 SVGAGI (reference sequence). From its first to its last residue, the CDR3 has 13 amino acids. The CDR3 is CASSYKGGDHKNL.

The V and J genes are TRBV18 and TRBJ2-3; 8 positions match TRBD2. Germline CDR1 and CDR2: KGHSH and LQKENI. V shed 3 bases and J 2 bases; nucleotides not matched to a gene: 22. The CDR3 has 21 amino acids. This CDR3 is CASSPRPITRVSGSITDTQYF. DNA of the CDR3: TGTGCCAGCTCACCGCGACCGATCACCCGTGTAAGCGGGAGTATCACAGATACGCAGTATTTT.

V is TRBV24-1 and J is TRBJ2-3, with 8 bases identical to TRBD2. This CDR3 region has 13 residues. V dropped 12 bases and J dropped 2; count of bases not matched to a gene: 6. Germline CDR1 and CDR2: KGHDR and SFDVKD. CDR3 DNA: TGTGCCGCGGGGGGAGGGGACACAGATACGCAGTATTTT. This gives the protein CAAGGGDTDTQYF.

The genes are TRBV25-1 and TRBJ2-2, with D possibly matching TRBD1 (6 bases). Trimming took off 3 bases at V and 4 bases at J, with 18 bases between the two ends. Germline V gene lookup returns CDR1 MGHDK and CDR2 SYGVNS. The CDR3 runs 17 residues. Here the CDR3 DNA reads TGTGCCAGCAGTGAGGCCAACCTGGCAGGGGTCACCGGGGAGCTGTTTTTT. It is translated as CASSEANLAGVTGELFF. Looking up the rest from reference TRBV25-1 and TRBJ2-2 gives the full variable domain: EADIYQTPRYLVIGTGKKITLECSQTMGHDKMYWYQQDPGMELHLIHYSYGVNSTEKGDLSSESTVSRIRTEHFPLTLESARPSHTSQYLCASSEANLAGVTGELFFGEGSRLTVL.

The V gene is TRBV30, the J gene TRBJ2-7; 7 nucleotides match TRBD1. The junction had 2 bases not matched to a gene; V was cut back by 3 bases and J by 3 bases. The germline gives CDR1 GTSNPN, CDR2 SVGIG (reference sequence). CDR3 length equals 12 residues. CDR3: CAWSGTVYEQYF. As DNA, the CDR3 is TGTGCCTGGAGCGGGACAGTCTACGAGCAGTACTTC.